Listed here are 9 T cell receptor beta chains from one sample, sequenced in a study of T cells expressing NK-cell markers. With the 5' RACE reads reprocessed, TCRdb shows one record per CDR3 protein and no DNA. This sample's table reports roughly 180,000 distinct CDR3 sequences. The sample comprised blood T cells: a sorted CD56 or NKG2C T cell subset, CD4+ or CD8+ T cells, or bulk PBMC T cells (not recorded which). The receptors were gathered from a woman between 18 and 70 years old in good health.

The chain has TRBV6-1 and TRBJ1-1; TCRdb selects TRBD1, and the lack of DNA leaves this call unchecked. CDR1 is MNHNS and CDR2 is SASEGT in the germline V gene. CDR3 size: 14 residues. CDR3 protein: CASRLRGSVAEAFF.

This chain connects TRBV10-2 to TRBJ2-7; TCRdb picks TRBD2, but there is no DNA to check that call. Germline assignment: CDR1 WSHSY and CDR2 SAAADI. CDR3 length: 13 amino acids. CDR3 sequence: CASTLAGTYEQYF.

This sequence joins TRBV20-1 and TRBJ1-4; TCRdb gives TRBD1 as the D gene, but with no DNA this cannot be confirmed. The CDR3 is made up of 13 amino acids. Germline CDR1 and CDR2: DFQATT and SNEGSKA (reference sequence). The chain's CDR3 is CSAADRGLEKLFF.

The CDR3 region is CASTLQGYGTEAFF. V is TRBV12-3 or TRBV12-4 and J is TRBJ1-1; TCRdb reports TRBD1, a call that lacks DNA to check it against. CDR3 length equals 14 residues.

The genes are TRBV5-1 and TRBJ1-6; TCRdb gives TRBD1 as the D gene, but with no DNA this cannot be confirmed. CDR1 and CDR2 from the germline V gene are SGHRS and YFSETQ. The CDR3 covers 13 residues. CDR3 amino acids: CASGTGDNSPLHF. Combining the CDR3 with reference TRBV5-1 and TRBJ1-6 gives the whole variable domain KAGVTQTPRYLIKTRGQQVTLSCSPISGHRSVSWYQQTPGQGLQFLFEYFSETQRNKGNFPGRFSGRQFSNSRSEMNVSTLELGDSALYLCASGTGDNSPLHFGNGTRLTVT.

The chain recombines TRBV5-1 with TRBJ2-3; TCRdb reports TRBD2, a call that lacks DNA to check it against. The CDR3 is made up of 16 amino acids. Germline V CDR1 and CDR2: SGHRS, YFSETQ. The chain's CDR3 is CASSLTASGNSDTQYF.

This rearrangement joins TRBV5-1 to TRBJ1-6. The CDR3 runs to 16 residues. Germline-derived CDR1 and CDR2 are SGHRS and YFSETQ. CDR3 sequence: CASSLDRTGNNSPLHF.

The chain couples TRBV10-3 to TRBJ2-1; TCRdb picks TRBD2, but there is no DNA to check that call. This CDR3 region has 12 residues. Germline CDR1 reads ENHRY; CDR2 reads SYGVKD. This CDR3 reads CAIRTSGNEQFF.

The genes are TRBV5-1 and TRBJ2-5; absent DNA, TCRdb's TRBD1 call cannot be checked. The CDR3 totals 15 residues. CDR1 SGHRS and CDR2 YFSETQ come from the germline V gene. The chain's CDR3 is CASSLYAGREETQYF.